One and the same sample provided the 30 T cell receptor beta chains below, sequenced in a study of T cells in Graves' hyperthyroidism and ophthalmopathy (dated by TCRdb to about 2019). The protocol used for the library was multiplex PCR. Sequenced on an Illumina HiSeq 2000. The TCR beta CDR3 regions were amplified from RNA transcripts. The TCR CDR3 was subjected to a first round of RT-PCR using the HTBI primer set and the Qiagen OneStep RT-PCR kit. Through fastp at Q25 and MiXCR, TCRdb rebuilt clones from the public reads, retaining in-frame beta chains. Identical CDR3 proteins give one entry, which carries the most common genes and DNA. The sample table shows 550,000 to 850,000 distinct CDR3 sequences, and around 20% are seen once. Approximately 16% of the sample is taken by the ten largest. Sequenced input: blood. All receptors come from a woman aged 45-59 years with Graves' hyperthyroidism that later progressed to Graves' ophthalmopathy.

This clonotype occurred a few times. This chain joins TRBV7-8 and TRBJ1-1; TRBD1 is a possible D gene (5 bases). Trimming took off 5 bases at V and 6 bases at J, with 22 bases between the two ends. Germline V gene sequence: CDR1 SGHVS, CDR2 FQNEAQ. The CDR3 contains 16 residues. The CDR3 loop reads CASSVQVGVPAAEAFF. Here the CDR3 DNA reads TGTGCCAGCAGCGTACAGGTCGGGGTCCCAGCCGCTGAAGCTTTCTTT.

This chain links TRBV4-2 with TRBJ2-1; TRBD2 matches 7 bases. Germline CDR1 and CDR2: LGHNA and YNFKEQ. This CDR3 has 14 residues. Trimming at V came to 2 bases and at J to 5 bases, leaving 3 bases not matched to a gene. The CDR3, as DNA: TGTGCCAGCAGCCAAAGGACTAGTGACAATGAGCAGTTCTTC. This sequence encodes CASSQRTSDNEQFF.

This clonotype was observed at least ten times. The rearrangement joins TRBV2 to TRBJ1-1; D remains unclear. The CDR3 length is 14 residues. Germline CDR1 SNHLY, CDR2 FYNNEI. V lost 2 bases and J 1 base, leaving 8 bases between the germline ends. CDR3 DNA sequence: TGTGCCAGCAGTGAAAGGGTTAGGAACACTGAAGCTTTCTTT. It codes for CASSERVRNTEAFF.

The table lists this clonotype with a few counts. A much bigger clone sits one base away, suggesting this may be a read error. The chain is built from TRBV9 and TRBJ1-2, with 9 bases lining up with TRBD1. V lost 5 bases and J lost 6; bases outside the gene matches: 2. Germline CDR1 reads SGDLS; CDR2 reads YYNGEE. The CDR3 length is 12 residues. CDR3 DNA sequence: TGTGCCAGCAGGGACAGGGGAAATGGCTACACCTTC. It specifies CASRDRGNGYTF.

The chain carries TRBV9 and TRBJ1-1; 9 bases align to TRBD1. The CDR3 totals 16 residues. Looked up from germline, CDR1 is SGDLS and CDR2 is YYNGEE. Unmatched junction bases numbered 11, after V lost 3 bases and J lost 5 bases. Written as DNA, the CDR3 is TGTGCCAGCAGCGCATACCGGGACAGGGTTTCGACTGAAGCTTTCTTT. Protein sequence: CASSAYRDRVSTEAFF.

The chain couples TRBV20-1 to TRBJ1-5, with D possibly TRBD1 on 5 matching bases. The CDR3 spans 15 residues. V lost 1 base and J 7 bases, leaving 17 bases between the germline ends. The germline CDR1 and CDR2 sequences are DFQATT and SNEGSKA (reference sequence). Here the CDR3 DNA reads TGCAGTGCTAGAGTTGGAGGGCTTGGGACGCAGCCCCAGCATTTT. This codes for CSARVGGLGTQPQHF.

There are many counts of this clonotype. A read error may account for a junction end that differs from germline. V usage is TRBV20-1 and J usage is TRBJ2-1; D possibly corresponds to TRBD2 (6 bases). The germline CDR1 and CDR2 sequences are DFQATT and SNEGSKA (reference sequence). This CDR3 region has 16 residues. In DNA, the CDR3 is TGTAGTGCTCTTGGGATGAGCGGGCGGGCCCACAATGAGCAGTTCTTC. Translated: CSALGMSGRAHNEQFF.

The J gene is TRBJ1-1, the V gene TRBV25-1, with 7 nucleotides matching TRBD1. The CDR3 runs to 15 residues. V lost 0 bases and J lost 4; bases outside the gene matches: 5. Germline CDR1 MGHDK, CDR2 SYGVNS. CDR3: CASSEYADRSTEAFF. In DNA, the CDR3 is TGTGCCAGCAGTGAATATGCGGACAGGAGCACTGAAGCTTTCTTT.

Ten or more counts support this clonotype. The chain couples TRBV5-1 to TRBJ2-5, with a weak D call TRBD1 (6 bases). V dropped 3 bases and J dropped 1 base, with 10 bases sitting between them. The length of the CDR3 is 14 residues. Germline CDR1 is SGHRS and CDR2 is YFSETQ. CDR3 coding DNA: TGCGCCAGCAGCTCAGACAGGCCCCAAGAGACCCAGTACTTC. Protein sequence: CASSSDRPQETQYF.

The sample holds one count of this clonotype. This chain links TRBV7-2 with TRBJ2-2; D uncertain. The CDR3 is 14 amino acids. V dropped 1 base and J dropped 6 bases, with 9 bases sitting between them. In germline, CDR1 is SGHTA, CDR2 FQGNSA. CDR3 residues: CASSLGLDAGELFF. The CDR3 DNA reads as TGTGCCAGCAGCTTAGGACTGGACGCCGGGGAGCTGTTTTTT.

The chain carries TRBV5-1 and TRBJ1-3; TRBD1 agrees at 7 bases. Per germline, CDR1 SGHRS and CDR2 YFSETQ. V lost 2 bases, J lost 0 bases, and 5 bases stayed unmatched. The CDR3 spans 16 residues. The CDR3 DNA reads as TGCGCCAGCAGCTTTGGGACAGTTTCCTCTGGAAACACCATATATTTT. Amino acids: CASSFGTVSSGNTIYF.

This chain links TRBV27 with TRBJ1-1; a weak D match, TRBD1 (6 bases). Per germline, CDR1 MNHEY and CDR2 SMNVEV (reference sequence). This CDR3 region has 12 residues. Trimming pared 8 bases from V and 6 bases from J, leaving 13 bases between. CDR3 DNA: TGTGCCAGCGGCCAGGGGACTGCTGAAGCTTTCTTT. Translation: CASGQGTAEAFF.

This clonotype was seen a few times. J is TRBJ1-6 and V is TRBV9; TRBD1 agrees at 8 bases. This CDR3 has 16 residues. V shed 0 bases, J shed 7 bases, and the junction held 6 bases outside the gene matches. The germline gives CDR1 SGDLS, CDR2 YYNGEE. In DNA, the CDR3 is TGTGCCAGCAGCGTAGACGGACAGGGACCCAATTCACCCCTCCACTTT. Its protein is CASSVDGQGPNSPLHF.

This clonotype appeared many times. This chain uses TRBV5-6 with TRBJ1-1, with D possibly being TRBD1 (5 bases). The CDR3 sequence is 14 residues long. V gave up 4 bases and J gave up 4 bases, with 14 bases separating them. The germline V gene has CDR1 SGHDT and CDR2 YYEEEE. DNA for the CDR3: TGTGCCAGCAGCAAGGTGGGGCAGCGCACTGAAGCTTTCTTT. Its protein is CASSKVGQRTEAFF.

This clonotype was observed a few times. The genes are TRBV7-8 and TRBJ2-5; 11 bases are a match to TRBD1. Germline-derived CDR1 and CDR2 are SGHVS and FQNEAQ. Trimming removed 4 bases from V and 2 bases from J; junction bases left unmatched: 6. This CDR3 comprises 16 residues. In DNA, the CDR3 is TGTGCCAGCAGCTCGAGGGACAGGGGGAGTCAAGAGACCCAGTACTTC. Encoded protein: CASSSRDRGSQETQYF. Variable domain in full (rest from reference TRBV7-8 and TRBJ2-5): GAGVSQSPRYKVAKRGQDVALRCDPISGHVSLFWYQQALGQGPEFLTYFQNEAQLDKSGLPSDRFFAERPEGSVSTLKIQRTQQEDSAVYLCASSSRDRGSQETQYFGPGTRLLVL.

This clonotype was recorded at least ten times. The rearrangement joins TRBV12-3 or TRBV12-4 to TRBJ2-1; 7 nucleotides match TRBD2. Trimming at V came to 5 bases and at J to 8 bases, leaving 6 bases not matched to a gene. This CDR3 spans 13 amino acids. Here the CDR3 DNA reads TGTGCCAGCAGTCCTTCAGGGAGGGATGAGCAGTTCTTC. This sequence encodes CASSPSGRDEQFF.

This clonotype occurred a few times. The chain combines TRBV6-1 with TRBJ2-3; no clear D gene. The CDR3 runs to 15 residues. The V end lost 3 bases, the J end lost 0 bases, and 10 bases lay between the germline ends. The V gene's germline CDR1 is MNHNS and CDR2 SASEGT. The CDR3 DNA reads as TGTGCCAGCAGTGATTCAGTTTTTAGCACAGATACGCAGTATTTT. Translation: CASSDSVFSTDTQYF.

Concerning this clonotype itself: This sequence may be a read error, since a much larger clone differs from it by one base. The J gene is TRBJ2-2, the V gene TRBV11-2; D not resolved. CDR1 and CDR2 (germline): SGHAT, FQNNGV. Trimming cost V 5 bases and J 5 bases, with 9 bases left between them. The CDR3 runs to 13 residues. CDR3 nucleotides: TGTGCCAGCAGCAACCGGGTTACCGGGGAGCTGTTTTTT. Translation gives CASSNRVTGELFF.

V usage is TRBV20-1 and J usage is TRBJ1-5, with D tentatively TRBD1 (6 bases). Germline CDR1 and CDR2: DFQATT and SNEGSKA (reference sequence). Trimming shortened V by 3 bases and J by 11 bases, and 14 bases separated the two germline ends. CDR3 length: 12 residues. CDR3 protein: CSASGQLLTQHF. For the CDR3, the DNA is TGCAGTGCTAGCGGACAGCTTCTGACCCAGCATTTT.

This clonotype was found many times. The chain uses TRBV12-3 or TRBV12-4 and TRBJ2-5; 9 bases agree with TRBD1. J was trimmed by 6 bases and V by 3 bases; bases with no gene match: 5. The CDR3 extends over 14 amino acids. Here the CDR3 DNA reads TGTGCCAGCAGTTTCCCAGACAGGGGGAAGACCCAGTACTTC. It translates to CASSFPDRGKTQYF.

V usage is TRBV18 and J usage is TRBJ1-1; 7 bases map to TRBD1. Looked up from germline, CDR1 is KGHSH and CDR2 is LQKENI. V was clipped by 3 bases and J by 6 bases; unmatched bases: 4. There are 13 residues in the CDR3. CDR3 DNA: TGTGCCAGCTCACCTGGACAGGACGCTGAAGCTTTCTTT. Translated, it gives CASSPGQDAEAFF.

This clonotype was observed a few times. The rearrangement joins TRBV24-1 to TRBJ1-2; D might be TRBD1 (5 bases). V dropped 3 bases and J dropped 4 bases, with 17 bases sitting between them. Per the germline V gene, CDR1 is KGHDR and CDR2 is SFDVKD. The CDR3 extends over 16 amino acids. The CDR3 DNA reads TGTGCCACCAGTGATGGACACCGAGCAAATAGCTATGGCTACACCTTC. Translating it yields CATSDGHRANSYGYTF.

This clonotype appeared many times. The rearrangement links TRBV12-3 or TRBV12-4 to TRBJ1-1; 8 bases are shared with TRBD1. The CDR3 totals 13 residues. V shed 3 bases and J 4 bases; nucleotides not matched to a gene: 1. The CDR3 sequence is CASSFRGLTEAFF. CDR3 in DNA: TGTGCCAGCAGTTTCAGGGGGCTCACTGAAGCTTTCTTT.

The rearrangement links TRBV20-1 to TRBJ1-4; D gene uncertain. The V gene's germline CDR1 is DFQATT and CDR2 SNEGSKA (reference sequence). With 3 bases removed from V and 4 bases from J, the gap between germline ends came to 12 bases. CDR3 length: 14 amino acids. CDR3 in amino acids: CSASVEFGNEKLFF. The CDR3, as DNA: TGCAGTGCTAGTGTGGAGTTCGGTAATGAAAAACTGTTTTTT.

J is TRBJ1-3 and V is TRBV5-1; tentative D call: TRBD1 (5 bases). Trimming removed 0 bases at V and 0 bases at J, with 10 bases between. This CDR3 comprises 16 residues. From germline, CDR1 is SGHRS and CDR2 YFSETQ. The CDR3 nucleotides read TGCGCCAGCAGCTTGGGACAGACCCTCTCTGGAAACACCATATATTTT. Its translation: CASSLGQTLSGNTIYF.

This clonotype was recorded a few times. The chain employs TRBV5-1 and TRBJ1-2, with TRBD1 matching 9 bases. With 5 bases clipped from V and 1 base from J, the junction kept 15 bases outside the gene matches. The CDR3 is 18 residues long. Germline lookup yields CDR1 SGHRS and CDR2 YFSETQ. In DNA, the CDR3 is TGCGCCAGCAGTCTCCTTTCAGTCCGGACAGGGGTTAACTATGGCTACACCTTC. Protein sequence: CASSLLSVRTGVNYGYTF. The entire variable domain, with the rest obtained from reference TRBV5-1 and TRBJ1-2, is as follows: KAGVTQTPRYLIKTRGQQVTLSCSPISGHRSVSWYQQTPGQGLQFLFEYFSETQRNKGNFPGRFSGRQFSNSRSEMNVSTLELGDSALYLCASSLLSVRTGVNYGYTFGSGTRLTVV.

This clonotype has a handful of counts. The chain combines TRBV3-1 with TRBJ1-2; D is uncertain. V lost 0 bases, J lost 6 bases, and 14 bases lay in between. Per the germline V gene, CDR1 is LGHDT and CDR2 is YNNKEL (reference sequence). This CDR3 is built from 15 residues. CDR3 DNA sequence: TGTGCCAGCAGCCAAGATTATGGGGTCCGGAATGGCTACACCTTC. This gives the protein CASSQDYGVRNGYTF.

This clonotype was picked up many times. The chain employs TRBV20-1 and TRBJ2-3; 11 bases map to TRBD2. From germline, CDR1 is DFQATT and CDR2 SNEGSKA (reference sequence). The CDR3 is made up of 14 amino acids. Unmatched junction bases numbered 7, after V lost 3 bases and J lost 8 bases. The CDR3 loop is CSASRASGGSTQYF. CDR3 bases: TGCAGTGCTAGTAGGGCTAGCGGGGGGTCTACGCAGTATTTT.

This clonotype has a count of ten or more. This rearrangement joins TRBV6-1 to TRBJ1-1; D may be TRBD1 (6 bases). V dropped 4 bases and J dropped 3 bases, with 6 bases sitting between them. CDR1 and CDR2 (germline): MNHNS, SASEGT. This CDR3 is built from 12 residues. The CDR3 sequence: CASSGTDTEAFF. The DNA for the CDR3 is TGTGCCAGCAGTGGGACAGACACTGAAGCTTTCTTT.

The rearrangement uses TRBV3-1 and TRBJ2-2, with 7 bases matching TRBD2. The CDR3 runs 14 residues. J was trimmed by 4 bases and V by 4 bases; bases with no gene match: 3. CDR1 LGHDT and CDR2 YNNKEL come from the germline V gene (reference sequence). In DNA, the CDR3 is TGTGCCAGCAGCCTGGGGAGGGTCACCGGGGAGCTGTTTTTT. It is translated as CASSLGRVTGELFF. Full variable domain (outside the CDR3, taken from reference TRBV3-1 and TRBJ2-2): DTAVSQTPKYLVTQMGNDKSIKCEQNLGHDTMYWYKQDSKKFLKIMFSYNNKELIINETVPNRFSPKSPDKAHLNLHINSLELGDSAVYFCASSLGRVTGELFFGEGSRLTVL.